This T cell receptor (beta chain) was observed in a study of OX40 agonist ivuxolimab in advanced cancers. At the level of the study: At doses from 0.01 to 10 mg/kg, patients were given intravenous ivuxolimab every 2 weeks. Partial response was recorded in three patients: one hepatocellular carcinoma and two cutaneous melanoma cases. Among those enrolled, mean age was about 58 years (range roughly 23 to 79) and 75% to 85% were male.

The repertoire was sequenced with immunoSEQ multiplex PCR; TCRdb's copy has only in-frame clones and lacks some. The sample includes fewer than 70,000 clones, about 88% of them seen just once. Study-wide results and limits: The study found that CD8+ T cells averaged more expanded clones than CD4+.

With 4 bases clipped from V and 4 bases from J, the junction kept 7 bases outside the gene matches. The CDR3 runs to 16 residues. From germline, CDR1 is MNHEY and CDR2 SVGAGI. Concerning this clone: No antigen is known for it.

The sequence derives from an adult with an advanced solid tumor such as melanoma, head and neck, liver or kidney cancer. The chain recombines TRBV6-5 with TRBJ1-2; 12 positions agree with TRBD1. The sample here was CD4+ or CD8+ T cells sorted from blood, taken in a trial of the OX40 agonist ivuxolimab. The CDR3 loop reads CASSSNLGQGAYGYTF. The CDR3 bases are TGTGCCAGCAGTTCCAATCTGGGACAGGGGGCCTATGGCTACACCTTC.